This T cell receptor (beta chain) derives from a study of T cells in Graves' hyperthyroidism and ophthalmopathy. Study-wide context: Sampling of peripheral blood happened at initial diagnosis, prior to any treatment.

Patients were excluded for uncontrolled infection, other autoimmune disease, pregnancy or lactation. This CDR3 is 13 amino acids long. CDR1 is SGHAT, CDR2 FQNNGV, per germline. Amplification targeted TCR beta CDR3 regions from RNA transcripts. An initial round of RT-PCR targeting the TCR CDR3 relied on the HTBI primer set. Each CDR3 protein is one row after TCRdb ran MiXCR on the multiplex PCR reads. The sample consists of roughly 380,000 distinct CDR3 sequences, 13% of them appearing once. Notes on this clonotype: This sequence may be a read error, since a much larger clone differs from it by one base.

The sequence was collected from a man aged 30 to 45 with Graves' hyperthyroidism that later progressed to Graves' ophthalmopathy. V is TRBV11-2 and J is TRBJ2-5; D is uncertain. The sample consisted of blood. The CDR3 reads CASSSLQRETQHF. In nucleotides, the CDR3 is TGTGCCAGCAGCTCGTTACAGCGAGAGACCCAGCACTTC.